These T cell receptor beta chains were read from a single sample in a study of blood T cell repertoires in COVID-19. Generated by immunoSEQ multiplex PCR, the TCRdb table keeps only in-frame clones and is missing some. The table lists approximately 240,000 clones, around 82% of them singletons. Input material: peripheral blood. The receptors shown here come from a woman aged 25 to 39 who had recovered from COVID-19. CDR3s include the opening cysteine and the closing phenylalanine or tryptophan. A D gene is named only where the DNA matches it firmly. Not every row has a clone size; where given, it reads once, few, many or a size class.

>TRBV10-3|-|TRBJ2-7|TRBD2
TGTGCCATCAGTGAGTCAGGGGACTACTCCTACGAGCAGTACTTC
CAISESGDYSYEQYF
>TRBV30|-|TRBJ2-1|-
TGTGCCGTAGACCAGGGTAACAATGAGCAGTTCTTC
CAVDQGNNEQFF
>TRBV5-1|few|TRBJ2-1|TRBD1
TGCGCCAGCAGCTTGAACCCTGGGGACAGGGGATACAATGAGCAGTTCTTC
CASSLNPGDRGYNEQFF
>TRBV7-8|-|TRBJ1-4|-
TGTGCCAGCAGCTTAGTGGTGGGGCCTCACAGTAATGAAAAACTGTTTTTT
CASSLVVGPHSNEKLFF
>TRBV5-1|-|TRBJ2-6|-
TGCGCCAGCAGTGCCCAGGGAAACTCTGGGGCCAACGTCCTGACTTTC
CASSAQGNSGANVLTF
>TRBV3-1/TRBV3-2|-|TRBJ2-7|-
TGTGCCAGCAGCCACGGTCTAACGACCTACGAGCAGTACTTC
CASSHGLTTYEQYF
>TRBV10-2|once|TRBJ2-7|TRBD2
TGCGCCAGTCGTACCGGGACTAGCGGCCCCTACGAGCAGTACTTC
CASRTGTSGPYEQYF
>TRBV9|-|TRBJ2-2|TRBD1
TGTGCCAGCAGCGTAGGGGGACAGGGTGCCGGGGAGCTGTTTTTT
CASSVGGQGAGELFF
>TRBV24-1|-|TRBJ1-2|-
TGTGCCACCAGTGATTTGTGCAGTTGGTATGGCTACACCTTC
CATSDLCSWYGYTF
>TRBV7-9|-|TRBJ2-1|TRBD2
TGTGCCAGCAGCTACCTAGCGGGAGGGCTCAATGAGCAGTTCTTC
CASSYLAGGLNEQFF
>TRBV3-1/TRBV3-2|-|TRBJ2-7|TRBD1
TGTGCCAGCCGACCCGGGGACAGGGGGGACGAGCAGTACTTC
CASRPGDRGDEQYF
>TRBV10-1|few|TRBJ2-3|TRBD2
TGCGCCAGCAGTGAGTCACTAGCGGGAGGGTCCGGAGATACGCAGTATTTT
CASSESLAGGSGDTQYF
>TRBV6-5|-|TRBJ1-6|-
TGTGCCAGCAGTTACCGGGACTCCCGTCACTCCCTCCACTTT
CASSYRDSRHSLHF
>TRBV30|many|TRBJ1-3|-
TGTGCCTGGAGCCCCAGCTCTGGAAACACCATATATTTT
CAWSPSSGNTIYF
>TRBV21-1|-|TRBJ2-7|-
TGTGCCAGCAGCAAATTCTTTTCAGGGGGCAAGTCCTACGAGCAGTACTTC
CASSKFFSGGKSYEQYF
>TRBV30|-|TRBJ2-1|TRBD2
TGTGCCTGGAGTGTACGAGCGGGAGTTACCTCTGAGCAGTTCTTC
CAWSVRAGVTSEQFF
>TRBV14|-|TRBJ2-1|-
TGTGCCAGCAGAGGATTAGCAAAGAATGAGCAGTTCTTC
CASRGLAKNEQFF
>TRBV6-5|once|TRBJ1-4|-
TGTGCCAGCGCTCGAACAGGACGGAAAGAAAAACTGTTTTTT
CASARTGRKEKLFF
>TRBV29-1|-|TRBJ1-3|-
TGCAGCGTTGGTTGGAGCAGTGGAAACACCATATATTTT
CSVGWSSGNTIYF
>TRBV29-1|many|TRBJ1-2|-
TGCAGCGATAATGCGGCTAACTATGGCTACACCTTC
CSDNAANYGYTF
>TRBV9|-|TRBJ1-1|-
TGTGCCAGCAGCGTGACAGCGAACACTGAAGCTTTCTTT
CASSVTANTEAFF
>TRBV18|many|TRBJ2-5|-
TGTGCCAGCTCACCCTACCAAGAGACCCAGTACTTC
CASSPYQETQYF
>TRBV5-1|once|TRBJ2-7|-
TGCGCCAGCAGCTCTCAGGTAGCCTACGAGCAGTACTTC
CASSSQVAYEQYF
>TRBV7-6|-|TRBJ2-3|TRBD1
TGTGCCAGCAGCTTCGGGACAGGCTATACAGATACGCAGTATTTT
CASSFGTGYTDTQYF
>TRBV5-1|-|TRBJ2-1|-
TGCGCCAGCAGCGATCCGGACTCTCCAGAGCAGTTCTTC
CASSDPDSPEQFF
>TRBV7-8|-|TRBJ2-1|-
TGTGCCAGCAGCCCTCGGGAGTCCACCTACAATGAGCAGTTCTTC
CASSPRESTYNEQFF
>TRBV2|-|TRBJ1-2|-
TGTGCCAGCGACTTGGGAGGCGCTAACTATGGCTACACCTTC
CASDLGGANYGYTF
>TRBV28|-|TRBJ2-7|-
TGTGCCAGCAGTTCCGGTGAGGGCACCATAAGGGAGCAGTACTTC
CASSSGEGTIREQYF
>TRBV2|-|TRBJ2-5|-
TGTGCCAGCAGCCTGAGTCGGAGCGTGGAGACCCAGTACTTC
CASSLSRSVETQYF
>TRBV27|once|TRBJ2-7|TRBD1
TGTGCCAGCAACCCAACCTGGGGACAGGTATTCTACGAGCAGTACTTC
CASNPTWGQVFYEQYF
>TRBV2|-|TRBJ2-7|TRBD2
TGTGCCAGCAGGCCCCACGGACTAGCGGGAGACTACGAGCAGTACTTC
CASRPHGLAGDYEQYF
>TRBV24-1|-|TRBJ1-2|TRBD1
TGTGCCACCAGTGATCGCGTTGGGGACAGGGTCGACTATGGCTACACCTTC
CATSDRVGDRVDYGYTF
>TRBV6-5|-|TRBJ1-2|-
TGTGCCAGCAGTTGGGGGCAGGTCCCGTCTAACTATGGCTACACCTTC
CASSWGQVPSNYGYTF
>TRBV28|-|TRBJ2-7|TRBD2
TGTGCCAGCAGTTTATTAATTCGGATGCGGCTAGCGGGAGGGCAAGCCTACGAGCAGTACTTC
CASSLLIRMRLAGGQAYEQYF
>TRBV28|-|TRBJ1-4|-
TGTGCCACCTCCGGGTCTCGCGCAACTAATGAAAAACTGTTTTTT
CATSGSRATNEKLFF
>TRBV30|few|TRBJ1-5|TRBD1
TGTGCCTGGAAGGAAACAGGGGGCCGACAGCCCCAGCATTTT
CAWKETGGRQPQHF
>TRBV7-6|few|TRBJ1-1|-
TGTGCCAGCAGCTTACGTGCCGGGACTGAAGCTTTCTTT
CASSLRAGTEAFF
>TRBV27|-|TRBJ2-7|TRBD2
TGTGCCAGCAGTTTGACTAGCGGGGACTACTACGAGCAGTACTTC
CASSLTSGDYYEQYF
>TRBV29-1|-|TRBJ1-2|-
TGCAGCGTTGAAGGACTGCTGAACTATGGCTACACCTTC
CSVEGLLNYGYTF
>TRBV10-3|-|TRBJ2-3|-
TGTGCCATCAATACGGGTACTAGCACAGATACGCAGTATTTT
CAINTGTSTDTQYF